This T cell receptor (beta chain) was sequenced during a study of molecular identifiers for immune sequencing clone quantification. Whole-study context: Replicates split RNA from about 20,000 or 100,000 naive CD8 cells five ways, and the researchers sequenced four portions. Findings and caveats of the study: Among 800,000 to 1,000,000 naive cells, as was reported, spiked Jurkat TCR RNA from one cell was detectable.

This clonotype was found many times. What it binds is unknown. TCRdb independently ran MiXCR on the PCR reads; one entry per CDR3 protein. This sample has some 580,000 distinct CDR3 sequences, with 25% found just once. The V gene's germline CDR1 is DFQATT and CDR2 SNEGSKA (reference sequence). V shed 6 bases and J 4 bases; nucleotides not matched to a gene: 3. There are 13 residues in the CDR3. Using 10%, 30% or 50% RNA, naive CD8 libraries were derived from roughly 20,000 to 1,000,000 sorted cells. The chain has TRBV20-1 and TRBJ2-1, with 10 bases aligning to TRBD1. Sequenced sample: naive CD8+ T cells from blood, with Jurkat cell RNA spiked in. Documented subset: FACS-sorted CD8+CD4-CCR7+CD45RA+ naive T cells. This receptor was taken from a human donor in good health. Some libraries in this study had Jurkat cell RNA spiked in. This CDR3 reads CSARDRGYNEQFF. The CDR3 DNA follows: TGCAGTGCCAGGGACAGGGGATACAATGAGCAGTTCTTC.